This T cell receptor (beta chain) emerged from a study of graft-versus-host responses after intestinal transplantation (dated by TCRdb to 2020 to 2022). Regarding the research as a whole: The transplants that recipients received were multivisceral, liver-intestinal, or isolated intestinal. Every recipient was given anti-thymocyte globulin induction, followed by 3 to 4 years of maintenance tacrolimus and steroids. Graft-versus-host and host-versus-graft alloreactive T cell clones were tracked in the graft, circulation and bone marrow after intestinal transplantation using bulk TCR-beta CDR3 sequencing. To identify alloreactive clones, pre-transplant mixed lymphocyte reaction products were sequenced and compared with unstimulated pre-transplant donor and recipient T cells. A cohort of some 24 intestinal transplant recipients, including one retransplant, was enrolled, and 3 patients lacking pretransplant specimens were excluded. Donor T cell macrochimerism was defined as a peak of at least 4% donor T cells among recipient peripheral blood mononuclear cells. Instead of going to the commercial service, samples from a few later patients were sequenced in-house on an Illumina MiSeq and processed with MiXCR. Broader findings and caveats from the paper: The relatively low number and heterogeneity of intestinal transplant patients limited the conclusions. GvH clones were found in recipient bone marrow, and some of the GvH clones appeared earlier in ileal mucosa or blood, which is consistent with an intestinal mucosal origin. Early after transplant, declines in HvG clones were associated with peak levels of circulating GvH clones. In the allografts of patients with donor T cell macrochimerism, GvH to HvG T cell clonal ratios were high.

Receptor libraries were prepared by the immunoSEQ multiplex PCR assay. For most patients, genomic DNA was isolated using the Qiagen DNeasy Blood and Tissue Kit and was shipped frozen to Adaptive Biotechnologies for TCR sequencing. For most patients, high-throughput TCR-beta CDR3 sequencing of genomic DNA was performed by Adaptive Biotechnologies. The original pipeline was this. Adaptive's ImmunoSEQ software was the source of the TCR sequencing data for 15 to 20 patients, while a few other patients were processed with MiXCR and VDJtools. To correct CD4 versus CD8 sorting errors, any sequence found in both subsets at a frequency ratio below 5:1 was removed. CDR3 nucleotide sequences shared between donor and recipient were removed because the origin of such sequences could not be assigned. At least 2-fold expansion over unstimulated cells and a minimum CFSE-low frequency of 0.002% (template counts) or 0.001% (read counts) were required for clones to be classified as alloreactive. Mappable clones were those detected in sequenced pre-transplant spleen, lymph node, or MLR CFSE-low populations of the donor or recipient. The cumulative frequency of alloreactive clones was calculated as a percentage of all sequences, weighted by copy number. TCRdb carries this immuneACCESS record with in-frame sequences only. Its versions omit some clonotypes, under half of them owing to an unresolved V gene in the studies checked, with the rest unexplained. From that table come the V and J calls and clone size; the DNA was used to work out D and trimming. The sample has 75,000 to 95,000 clones on record, 75% to 95% of them singletons. The ten largest clones take up approximately 0.32% of the sample.

For this clone: Its antigen has not been determined. Within one base of it there is no much larger clone, and no base qualities were kept.

The V end gives up 5 bases and the J end 2 bases, leaving 17 bases in the junction not matched to a gene. The germline V gene (reference sequence) specifies MNHEY as CDR1 and SMNVEV as CDR2. The CDR3 runs 19 residues from the cysteine to the phenylalanine. Only the CDR3 DNA stays, 57 bases, in frame from base 1. The label giving this sample's time point can be read as: cells obtained before transplantation from donor or recipient. CD3+CD4+ and CD3+CD8+ populations were FACS-sorted from unstimulated pre-transplant donor and recipient cells taken from spleen or lymph nodes. The sample in question was unstimulated CD4+ T cells sorted from spleen or lymph node cells, obtained before transplant. The sequence joins TRBV27 to TRBJ1-5; 8 junctional bases match TRBD1. The clonotype originates from a human donor who was the organ donor for an intestinal transplant. The CDR3 protein sequence reads: CASSPRRTLQGAGNQPQHF. The DNA reads as follows: TGTGCCAGCAGTCCGCGACGAACCCTTCAGGGGGCTGGCAATCAGCCCCAGCATTTT.